This T cell receptor beta chain was sequenced during a study of T cell responses to AZD1222 COVID-19 vaccine. General observations from the study: None of the repertoires were sampled until the peak T cell response had passed. Among spike-specific TCRs, nearly half reportedly target unmutated variant regions. Clonal diversity was possibly underestimated, and white British individuals and females predominated among donors.

A remark on this clone: The antigen remains unidentified.

TCRdb's copy holds only in-frame clones and misses some; the assay was immunoSEQ multiplex PCR. The sample holds approximately 30,000 clones, 75% to 90% seen once. This CDR3 region has 15 residues. Trimming cost V 6 bases and J 5 bases, with 19 bases left between them. Germline V CDR1 and CDR2: MNHEY, SMNVEV (reference sequence). The sample in question was peripheral blood, obtained on day 0 of AZD1222 vaccination. The sequence derives from an adult in good health. The rearrangement joins TRBV27 to TRBJ2-5; the D is unclear. The CDR3 reads CASRRSLATMETQYF. The CDR3 DNA follows: TGTGCCAGCAGACGGAGCTTGGCCACAATGGAGACCCAGTACTTC.